Listed here is a single T cell receptor (beta chain). Its antigen is unknown. No base-level quality is on record; no much larger clone is a single base apart. TCRbeta CDR3 regions were amplified from genomic DNA using the immunoSEQ Assay, a bias-controlled multiplex PCR. Per the source publication's procedure: The number of nucleated cells in each sample was estimated from the amplification of reference gene primers within the assay. To quantify the absolute abundance of each unique TCRbeta CDR3 rearrangement, sequence reads were collapsed and filtered. For each sample, productive Simpson clonality was calculated by taking the square root of Simpson's diversity index across productive rearrangements. The immuneACCESS repertoire file appears here via TCRdb, limited to in-frame rearrangements. These files lack a portion of the clones; in checked studies, under half of the deficit traces to unresolved V genes, and the cause of the others is not known. Clonal size and the V and J genes are those of that table, whereas D and trimming came from the DNA. The sample table records roughly 140,000 clones; approximately 86% of these occur just once. Approximately 2.4% of the sample comes from the top ten.

Collaborating institutions collected whole blood in K2EDTA tubes following their own protocols. For TCRbeta analysis, collaborators shipped samples as frozen whole blood, isolated PBMCs, or DNA extracted from either of those sample types. This sample is part of a study of blood T cell repertoires in COVID-19 (dated by TCRdb to about 2020). Study-level background: Collaborator samples came from the United States, Italy and Spain and covered acute and convalescent phases of COVID-19. The repertoires were released in a freely available public database intended as a resource for research on the immune response to SARS-CoV-2. HLA class I and class II types, where available, came from metadata supplied by the sample provider rather than from assay-based typing. Deeply sampled blood TCRbeta repertoires from subjects exposed to, actively infected with, or recovered from COVID-19 were included in the dataset. The prospective study material was composed of cDNA or gDNA derived from T cells, B-cell-depleted T cells, or PBMCs. The sample metadata nearly always contained a de-identified subject ID, COVID-19 status, age in years and sex. The samples were drawn from two sources: the first 160 participants of the ongoing ImmuneRACE study, and 1,200 or so subjects contributed by 6 global collaborators. Findings and caveats that apply to the study as a whole: The amount of clinical and demographic metadata varied by source and participant and was provided uncurated.

V lost 2 bases and J lost 1 base; the stretch between them is 5 bases long. The CDR3, cysteine through phenylalanine, is 14 amino acids long. The retained sequence is limited to the CDR3, 42 bases, with the frame set at the first base. Per the germline V gene, SGHVS is the CDR1 and FQNEAQ is the CDR2. Recombination connected TRBV7-8 to TRBJ2-2, with the D gene not confidently named. This TCR derives from a woman in her sixties or seventies with acute or convalescent COVID-19. The material sequenced was peripheral blood. The encoded CDR3 is CASSLNGNTGELFF. The nucleotides are TGTGCCAGCAGCTTAAACGGGAACACCGGGGAGCTGTTTTTT.